Here is one TCR beta chain with its context. The CDR3 covers 16 residues. V gave up 2 bases and J gave up 0 bases, with 11 bases separating them. Germline lookup yields CDR1 SGHKS and CDR2 YYEKEE (reference sequence). This sample is drawn from a study of blood T cell repertoires in COVID-19. About the research overall: Donors in the United States, Italy and Spain gave samples during acute or convalescent COVID-19. The cDNA or gDNA used as material had been derived from T cells, B-cell-depleted T cells, or PBMCs.

In the original workflow: It was from reference gene primer amplification that nucleated cell counts were estimated. Repertoires were generated with immunoSEQ multiplex PCR, while TCRdb's copy carries only in-frame clones and drops some. V, J and clone size are taken as reported in that table, and D and trimming were inferred from the DNA itself. The sample contains approximately 100,000 clones, around 84% of which appear only once. V usage is TRBV5-5 and J usage is TRBJ2-2; tentative D call: TRBD2 (5 bases). The sample was peripheral blood. The source is a man older than 75 with acute or convalescent COVID-19. CDR3 sequence reads: CASSFSSGTNTGELFF. The CDR3, as DNA: TGTGCCAGCAGCTTTTCATCCGGGACGAACACCGGGGAGCTGTTTTTT.